The rows below give T cell receptor beta chains drawn from one sample of a study of CD8 T cells in Susac syndrome. TCRdb re-called the immunoSEQ multiplex PCR reads with MiXCR, one entry per CDR3 protein. This table has approximately 270,000 distinct CDR3 sequences, over 85% appearing once. The material sequenced was CD4+ T cells from PBMCs. Source of these receptors: a human donor with multiple sclerosis. Both conserved end residues are part of each CDR3. Fields, in order: V gene, clone size, J gene, D gene, CDR3 DNA, CDR3 protein. D genes are given only for firm matches. The size field is filled for only some rows; it gives once, few, many or a size class.

>TRBV27|-|TRBJ1-2|-
TGTGCCAGCAGTTTATCCACGGCGGCGGATGGCTACACCTTC
CASSLSTAADGYTF
>TRBV15|-|TRBJ2-5|-
TGTGCCACCAGCAGAGACCAGGGTGGGCAAGAGACCCAGTACTTC
CATSRDQGGQETQYF
>TRBV3-1|-|TRBJ1-2|TRBD1
TGTGCCAGCAGCCAAGGTAGCGGGACAGGGTATGGCTACACCTTC
CASSQGSGTGYGYTF
>TRBV30|once|TRBJ2-7|TRBD1
TGTGCCTGGAGCGGGGGGACAGGGTCCTACGAGCAGTACTTC
CAWSGGTGSYEQYF
>TRBV28|-|TRBJ1-6|-
TGTGCCAGCACATCAGGTGATTATAATTCACCCCTCCACTTT
CASTSGDYNSPLHF
>TRBV2|-|TRBJ2-2|-
TGTGCCACCTCGGGCCTACCGAACACCGGGGAGCTGTTTTTT
CATSGLPNTGELFF
>TRBV5-4|-|TRBJ2-6|TRBD1
TGTGCCAGCAGCTGGGACAGGGCCCCTGGGGCCAACGTCCTGACTTTC
CASSWDRAPGANVLTF
>TRBV20-1|-|TRBJ2-3|-
TGCAGTGCTAGAGGGGGGGCGGAGGCAGATACGCAGTATTTT
CSARGGAEADTQYF
>TRBV12-3/TRBV12-4|-|TRBJ1-2|TRBD1
TGTGCCAGCAGCCCTCTGGACAGGGCCTATGGCTACACCTTC
CASSPLDRAYGYTF
>TRBV3-1|-|TRBJ1-2|-
TGTGCCAGCAGCCCCAATGATGGAAAGTCTTATGGCTACACCTTC
CASSPNDGKSYGYTF
>TRBV5-4|once|TRBJ2-1|-
TGTGCCAGCAGCCAGGGACGAGGCCAATCCTACAATGAGCAGTTCTTC
CASSQGRGQSYNEQFF
>TRBV2|-|TRBJ1-2|TRBD1
TGTGCCAGCAGTCCACAGGGGGGCGACTATGGCTACACCTTC
CASSPQGGDYGYTF
>TRBV10-2|-|TRBJ1-5|-
TGCGCCAGCAGTGAGCTTCTGGCGCAGTTCAATCAGCCCCAGCATTTT
CASSELLAQFNQPQHF
>TRBV2|-|TRBJ2-1|TRBD2
TGTGCCAGCAGTGAAGCTAGCGGGAGCTCCTACAATGAGCAGTTCTTC
CASSEASGSSYNEQFF
>TRBV7-8|-|TRBJ2-3|TRBD2
TGTGCCAGCAGCTCCCTGGGGGGGGTTAGCACAGATACGCAGTATTTT
CASSSLGGVSTDTQYF
>TRBV6-5|-|TRBJ2-2|-
TGTGCCATCCGACAGGGAGGCACCGGGGAGCTGTTTTTT
CAIRQGGTGELFF
>TRBV10-3|-|TRBJ2-2|-
TGTGCCATCAGTGAAGGGCCCACCGGGGAGCTGTTTTTT
CAISEGPTGELFF